This T cell receptor (beta chain) was sequenced for a study of shared clonotypes between healthy human individuals. For the study at large: Three CD4 naive, three CD4 memory, two CD8 naive and one CD8 memory plate were used per donor.

Deep was the level at which the assay was run. Only in-frame clones appear in the TCRdb table, and some are missing; sequencing was by immunoSEQ multiplex PCR. The profile covers around 990,000 clones, with approximately 80% appearing a single time and approximately 0.9% taken by the ten largest. Sequencing input: memory CD4+ T cells from PBMCs. Subset given: CD45RA-negative fraction. The TCR was taken from a man aged 18 to 29 in good health. Some clones in this sample may be carry-over from other donors' samples.

The DNA of the CDR3 is TGTGCCAGCAGCTCCATTAACACTGAAGCTTTCTTT. Its translation is CASSSINTEAFF. The J gene is TRBJ1-1, the V gene TRBV7-8; no clear D. The CDR3 is 12 residues long. CDR1 and CDR2 from the germline V gene are SGHVS and FQNEAQ. Deletions cut 4 bases from V and 2 bases from J, with 5 bases between.